A selection of T cell receptor beta chains follows, all from one sample in a study of shared clonotypes between healthy human individuals. Sequencing used immunoSEQ multiplex PCR; TCRdb keeps in-frame clones, though not all of them. Found here are 2 million to 2.5 million clones, 90% to 97% of them singletons; the top ten hold 0.1% to 0.15%. Sequencing was done on a sample of naive CD4+ T cells sorted from blood. The receptors derive from a man between 18 and 35 years old in good health. CDR3s include the opening cysteine and the closing phenylalanine or tryptophan. The order of the fields is CDR3 length, V gene, J gene, D gene, CDR3 protein. D genes are given only for firm matches.

len: 15
v_gene: TRBV7-3
j_gene: TRBJ2-7
d_gene: TRBD1
CDR3aa: CASSQGQPGPYEQYF

len: 17
v_gene: TRBV5-4
j_gene: TRBJ2-7
d_gene: TRBD2
CDR3aa: CASSPNAPSGRVYEQYF

len: 13
v_gene: TRBV6-1
j_gene: TRBJ2-7
d_gene: .
CDR3aa: CASIGGGPYEQYF

len: 12
v_gene: TRBV6-6
j_gene: TRBJ1-1
d_gene: .
CDR3aa: CASSVTGTEAFF

len: 13
v_gene: TRBV29-1
j_gene: TRBJ2-1
d_gene: TRBD2
CDR3aa: CSVEGTSGNEQFF

len: 13
v_gene: TRBV11-2
j_gene: TRBJ2-5
d_gene: .
CDR3aa: CASSLGSRETQYF

len: 17
v_gene: TRBV14
j_gene: TRBJ2-2
d_gene: TRBD2
CDR3aa: CASSQEGLAGYTGELFF

len: 15
v_gene: TRBV11-3
j_gene: TRBJ1-5
d_gene: .
CDR3aa: CASSCVNLINQPQHF

len: 12
v_gene: TRBV5-1
j_gene: TRBJ2-7
d_gene: .
CDR3aa: CASSLNRGEQYF

len: 15
v_gene: TRBV7-9
j_gene: TRBJ1-6
d_gene: .
CDR3aa: CASSLGGAGNSPLHF

len: 16
v_gene: TRBV18
j_gene: TRBJ2-3
d_gene: .
CDR3aa: CASSPTGEASTDTQYF

len: 15
v_gene: TRBV6-5
j_gene: TRBJ2-5
d_gene: .
CDR3aa: CASSYSFAGWETQYF

len: 13
v_gene: TRBV28
j_gene: TRBJ1-1
d_gene: .
CDR3aa: CASSLNLGAEAFF

len: 14
v_gene: TRBV10-3
j_gene: TRBJ1-1
d_gene: .
CDR3aa: CAISETQVNTEAFF

len: 16
v_gene: TRBV28
j_gene: TRBJ2-3
d_gene: TRBD2
CDR3aa: CASSSRAGGRTDTQYF

len: 23
v_gene: TRBV21-1
j_gene: TRBJ2-5
d_gene: .
CDR3aa: CASSTHPPGQTKNSGRYGETQYF

len: 12
v_gene: TRBV19
j_gene: TRBJ2-3
d_gene: .
CDR3aa: CASSTDSRTQYF

len: 14
v_gene: TRBV7-8
j_gene: TRBJ1-1
d_gene: .
CDR3aa: CASSLAPSQVEAFF

len: 16
v_gene: TRBV7-2
j_gene: TRBJ2-1
d_gene: TRBD2
CDR3aa: CASSLSPGLTYNEQFF

len: 13
v_gene: TRBV2
j_gene: TRBJ1-1
d_gene: .
CDR3aa: CASNGRPNTEAFF

len: 14
v_gene: TRBV28
j_gene: TRBJ2-7
d_gene: TRBD1
CDR3aa: CASNLQGKGYEQYF

len: 15
v_gene: TRBV6-5
j_gene: TRBJ1-5
d_gene: TRBD1
CDR3aa: CASSRTGGADQPQHF

len: 14
v_gene: TRBV5-4
j_gene: TRBJ2-7
d_gene: .
CDR3aa: CASSGGWGEGEQYF

len: 14
v_gene: TRBV18
j_gene: TRBJ2-5
d_gene: TRBD1
CDR3aa: CASSPTGGLETQYF

len: 16
v_gene: TRBV11-2
j_gene: TRBJ1-2
d_gene: .
CDR3aa: CASSLEEGMVDDGYTF

len: 13
v_gene: TRBV5-1
j_gene: TRBJ1-2
d_gene: .
CDR3aa: CASSSTGYYGYTF

len: 15
v_gene: TRBV18
j_gene: TRBJ1-2
d_gene: .
CDR3aa: CASSPQGTPNYGYTF

len: 16
v_gene: TRBV4-3
j_gene: TRBJ1-5
d_gene: TRBD1
CDR3aa: CASSQERDRGGQPQHF

len: 11
v_gene: TRBV7-9
j_gene: TRBJ2-7
d_gene: TRBD1
CDR3aa: CASSLDLQGSF

len: 15
v_gene: TRBV6-6
j_gene: TRBJ2-7
d_gene: TRBD1
CDR3aa: CASSSTGGGSYEQYF

len: 15
v_gene: TRBV11-2
j_gene: TRBJ1-2
d_gene: TRBD1
CDR3aa: CASSSDRATFYGYTF

len: 17
v_gene: TRBV27
j_gene: TRBJ2-7
d_gene: TRBD1
CDR3aa: CASSLGTGGKVFHEQYF

len: 14
v_gene: TRBV10-3
j_gene: TRBJ2-3
d_gene: .
CDR3aa: CAISPGPITDTQYF